Each of the 7 T cell receptor beta chains below was sequenced from the same sample in a study of blood T cells in healthy people across ages. Sample-barcoded 5' priming and a J-beta primer mix drove a second PCR of about 6 to 12 cycles. TCRdb analysed the 5' RACE reads with MiXCR anew, one entry per CDR3 protein. The sample lists 950,000 to 1,200,000 distinct CDR3 sequences; less than 45% were seen once. The sequenced material came from blood. These receptors came from a young man in good health.

The chain joins TRBV7-2 to TRBJ1-3; D is perhaps TRBD1 (6 bases). V lost 5 bases to trimming and J lost 4 bases, with 15 bases between them. The CDR3 totals 15 residues. CDR1 is SGHTA, CDR2 FQGNSA, per germline. The CDR3 coding sequence is TGTGCCAGCAGCCTACAGGGAAGGGACGGAAACACCATATATTTT. Protein: CASSLQGRDGNTIYF.

This clonotype was seen more than once but under ten times. The J gene is TRBJ1-2, the V gene TRBV12-3 or TRBV12-4, with D uncertain. V was pared by 2 bases and J by 6 bases, with 22 bases between. The CDR3 has 17 amino acids. The chain's CDR3 is CASSLTRPGIKAHGYTF. Here the CDR3 DNA reads TGTGCCAGCAGTTTAACCCGTCCGGGGATCAAGGCTCATGGCTACACCTTC.

The V call is TRBV19, the J call TRBJ2-2; TRBD1 matches 7 bases. The CDR3 is 15 amino acids. CDR1 is LNHDA and CDR2 is SQIVND in the germline V gene (reference sequence). V was pared by 4 bases and J by 2 bases, with 4 bases of the junction left unmatched. CDR3 DNA sequence: TGTGCCAGTAGTAAAACAGGGGACAACACCGGGGAGCTGTTTTTT. Its translation is CASSKTGDNTGELFF.

The chain employs TRBV2 and TRBJ2-1, with 8 bases lining up with TRBD2. Trimming at V came to 10 bases and at J to 15 bases, leaving 8 bases not matched to a gene. Looked up from germline, CDR1 is SNHLY and CDR2 is FYNNEI. The CDR3 sequence is 10 residues long. CDR3 coding DNA: TGTGCCACCTCCGGGACTAGTGCGTTCTTC. It encodes CATSGTSAFF.

CDR3 sequence: CASSLLAREETQYF. In nucleotides, the CDR3 is TGTGCCAGCAGTTTATTAGCCAGAGAAGAGACCCAGTACTTC. This chain uses TRBV7-9 with TRBJ2-5; no firm D call. The germline V gene encodes CDR1 SEHNR and CDR2 FQNEAQ (reference sequence). V was trimmed by 6 bases and J by 3 bases, leaving 14 bases between them. The CDR3 sequence is 14 residues long.

This chain joins TRBV2 and TRBJ2-3; possibly TRBD2 for D (5 bases). The CDR3 runs to 13 residues. Per germline, CDR1 SNHLY and CDR2 FYNNEI. The V end was cut by 11 bases, the J end by 0 bases, with 12 bases between. The CDR3 protein is CAVRGLSTDTQYF. The CDR3, as DNA: TGTGCCGTTCGAGGGCTTAGCACAGATACGCAGTATTTT.

A few counts support this clonotype. This sequence joins TRBV12-3 or TRBV12-4 and TRBJ1-5; 7 bases match TRBD1. The length of the CDR3 is 14 residues. The ends lost 5 bases at V and 3 bases at J; junction bases unmatched: 4. CDR3 region: CASSGTADNQPQHF. The CDR3 DNA follows: TGTGCCAGCAGTGGGACAGCCGACAATCAGCCCCAGCATTTT.